Each of the 9 T cell receptor beta chains below was sequenced from the same sample in a study of blood T cells in healthy people across ages. With a J-beta primer mix and a sample-barcoded 5' primer, a second PCR ran about 7 to 12 cycles. TCRdb re-called the 5' RACE reads with MiXCR, one entry per CDR3 protein. The sample has around 1,000,000 distinct CDR3 sequences, less than 25% seen once. These data are also associated with another study on T cells of mothers and their children.

Sequencing was done on a sample of blood. Receptor source: a girl aged 2-9 years in good health.

This clonotype has only a few counts. The CDR3 protein is CASSPLGLPNQPQHF. CDR3 sequence (DNA): TGTGCCAGCAGTCCCCTGGGGCTCCCTAATCAGCCCCAGCATTTT. The rearrangement uses TRBV6-1 and TRBJ1-5; tentatively, D is TRBD1 (5 bases). The V gene's germline CDR1 is MNHNS and CDR2 SASEGT. V lost 5 bases and J 4 bases, leaving 15 bases between the germline ends. CDR3 length: 15 residues.

This clonotype was seen a handful of times. This chain connects TRBV5-6 to TRBJ2-3; unclear D gene. Germline lookup yields CDR1 SGHDT and CDR2 YYEEEE. V was cut by 2 bases and J by 1 base, with 5 bases left in between. The CDR3 totals 13 residues. For the CDR3, the DNA is TGTGCCAGCAGCTTTTTACGCACAGATACGCAGTATTTT. Translated: CASSFLRTDTQYF.

This chain links TRBV7-8 with TRBJ1-1, with 7 bases lining up with TRBD1. Germline-derived CDR1 and CDR2 are SGHVS and FQNEAQ. The CDR3 runs to 16 residues. Germline trimming cut 1 base from V and 5 bases from J; bases unmatched to any gene: 10. The CDR3 is CASSLVVRGRGTEAFF. The CDR3 bases are TGTGCCAGCAGCTTAGTAGTAAGGGGGCGCGGGACTGAAGCTTTCTTT.

The V call is TRBV24-1, the J call TRBJ2-1; D is perhaps TRBD1 (5 bases). The CDR3 is 16 amino acids. Germline V gene data show CDR1 as KGHDR and CDR2 as SFDVKD. Trimming stripped 3 bases from V and 2 bases from J, with 13 bases between. This chain's CDR3 is CATSDAMTDTYNEQFF. The CDR3 bases are TGTGCCACCAGTGATGCGATGACAGACACCTACAATGAGCAGTTCTTC.

The chain has TRBV6-2 or TRBV6-3 and TRBJ2-5; no clear D gene. The CDR3 runs 13 residues. The V end was cut by 5 bases, the J end by 8 bases, with 15 bases between. Looked up from germline, CDR1 is MNHEY and CDR2 is SVGEGT. DNA of the CDR3: TGTGCCAGCAGTCTTCCGCCCCTGAAAACCCAGTACTTC. This translates into CASSLPPLKTQYF.

DNA of the CDR3: TGCAGCGGACAGGGATTGTACGCTGAAGCTTTCTTT. This gives the protein CSGQGLYAEAFF. This sequence joins TRBV29-1 and TRBJ1-1; TRBD1 agrees at 7 bases. The CDR3 extends over 12 amino acids. Germline CDR1 SQVTM, CDR2 ANQGSEA. The J segment lost 6 bases and the V segment lost 7 bases, leaving 8 bases of the junction unmatched.

The chain employs TRBV6-2 or TRBV6-3 and TRBJ1-1, with 10 bases lining up with TRBD1. The CDR3 loop spans 17 amino acids. The V and J ends lost 0 bases and 5 bases, in that order; junction bases with no gene match: 9. Germline CDR1 and CDR2: MNHEY and SVGEGT. This chain's CDR3 is CASSYSGTGDFGTEAFF. The CDR3 DNA is TGTGCCAGCAGTTACTCGGGGACAGGGGATTTTGGGACTGAAGCTTTCTTT.

The table lists this clonotype with a few counts. The J gene is TRBJ2-7, the V gene TRBV27, with 7 nucleotides matching TRBD1. The germline CDR1 and CDR2 sequences are MNHEY and SMNVEV (reference sequence). Trimming at V came to 0 bases and at J to 1 base, leaving 3 bases not matched to a gene. The CDR3 length is 15 residues. The CDR3 region has the DNA TGTGCCAGCAGTTTATCAGGGGGCGCGTCCTACGAGCAGTACTTC. Translated: CASSLSGGASYEQYF.

This clonotype has a handful of counts. The chain recombines TRBV5-1 with TRBJ2-7; D possibly corresponds to TRBD1 (7 bases). The CDR3 has 14 residues. The V end lost 3 bases, the J end lost 7 bases, and 17 bases lay between the germline ends. In germline, CDR1 is SGHRS, CDR2 YFSETQ. The DNA of the CDR3 is TGCGCCAGCAGCTACAGGGGACCCGGAGGGGAGCAGTACTTC. Protein sequence: CASSYRGPGGEQYF.